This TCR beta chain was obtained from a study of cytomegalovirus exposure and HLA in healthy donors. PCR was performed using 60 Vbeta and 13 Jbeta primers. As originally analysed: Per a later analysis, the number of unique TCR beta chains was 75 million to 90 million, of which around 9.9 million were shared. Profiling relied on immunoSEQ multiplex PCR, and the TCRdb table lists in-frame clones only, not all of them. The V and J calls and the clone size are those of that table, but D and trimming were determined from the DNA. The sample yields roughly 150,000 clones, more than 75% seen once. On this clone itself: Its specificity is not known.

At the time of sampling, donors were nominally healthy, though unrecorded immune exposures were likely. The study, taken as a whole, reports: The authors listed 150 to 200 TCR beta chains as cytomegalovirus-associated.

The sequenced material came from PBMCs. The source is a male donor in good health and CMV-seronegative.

Here the CDR3 DNA reads TGCGCCAGCAGCCAAGAGCCTAGCGGGACACGCCCCAATGAGCAGTTCTTC. This gives the protein CASSQEPSGTRPNEQFF. The V and J genes are TRBV4-3 and TRBJ2-1, with 9 bases that match TRBD2. J lost 6 bases, V lost 0 bases, and 9 bases had no gene match. Germline V lookup: CDR1 LGHNA, CDR2 YSLEER. The CDR3 extends over 17 amino acids.